This is a list of T cell receptor beta chains from one sample in a study of beta chain features in type 1 diabetes. Using immunoSEQ multiplex PCR, the repertoire was profiled, and TCRdb retains in-frame clones only, with some absent. Of 150,000 to 180,000 clones listed, 10% are singletons. Material: central memory CD4+ T cells from blood. These receptors all stem from a man aged 25 to 40 with type 1 diabetes. The CDR3 runs from the conserved cysteine through the conserved F or W. A D gene is named only where the DNA matches it firmly. Some rows have no size entry. The others give once, few or many, or a class for an expanded clone.

D: NA; V: TRBV27; J: TRBJ1-2; size: NA; DNA: TGTGCCAGCAGTCCGGGTGCCCCTGCTAACTATGGCTACACCTTC; CDR3: CASSPGAPANYGYTF
D: NA; V: TRBV5-1; J: TRBJ2-6; size: NA; DNA: TGCGCCAGCAGCTCCCGAGCGGACGGGGCCAACGTCCTGACTTTC; CDR3: CASSSRADGANVLTF
D: TRBD2; V: TRBV7-9; J: TRBJ2-2; size: few; DNA: TGTGCCAGCAGCTCGGGACTAAACACCGGGGAGCTGTTTTTT; CDR3: CASSSGLNTGELFF
D: NA; V: TRBV19; J: TRBJ2-7; size: NA; DNA: TGTGCCAGTAGTATCGGCGGTAATGCTGAGCAGTACTTC; CDR3: CASSIGGNAEQYF
D: TRBD2; V: TRBV28; J: TRBJ2-1; size: few; DNA: TGTGCCAGCAGAACGGGACTAGCGGGATCGGATGAGCAGTTCTTC; CDR3: CASRTGLAGSDEQFF
D: TRBD2; V: TRBV29-1; J: TRBJ2-3; size: few; DNA: TGCAGCGTTGATGGGACTACAGGCACAGATACGCAGTATTTT; CDR3: CSVDGTTGTDTQYF
D: TRBD1; V: TRBV5-1; J: TRBJ1-2; size: few; DNA: TGCGCCAGCAGCTCGGGACAGACTGAGAACACCTTC; CDR3: CASSSGQTENTF
D: TRBD2; V: TRBV18; J: TRBJ2-7; size: NA; DNA: TGTGCCAGCTCACCACGGAGCGGGAGTACGTACGAGCAGTACTTC; CDR3: CASSPRSGSTYEQYF
D: TRBD1; V: TRBV9; J: TRBJ2-4; size: NA; DNA: TGTGCCAGCAGCCCCTCATCCCGGGACAGGGCACTAGCCAAAAACATTCAGTACTTC; CDR3: CASSPSSRDRALAKNIQYF
D: NA; V: TRBV5-1; J: TRBJ2-7; size: few; DNA: TGCGCCAGCAGCCCCCAAGGCAGGTACGAGCAGTACTTC; CDR3: CASSPQGRYEQYF
D: TRBD1; V: TRBV2; J: TRBJ1-5; size: NA; DNA: TGTGCCAGATCAGGGGGCCCTAATCAGCCCCAGCATTTT; CDR3: CARSGGPNQPQHF
D: TRBD1; V: TRBV5-4; J: TRBJ1-4; size: few; DNA: TGTGCCAGCAGGGGCGACCAGGGGGCTTTCAATGAAAAACTGTTTTTT; CDR3: CASRGDQGAFNEKLFF
D: NA; V: TRBV5-1; J: TRBJ2-5; size: few; DNA: TGCGCCAGCAGCTTGAGCCCGGGATTGGAAGAGACCCAGTACTTC; CDR3: CASSLSPGLEETQYF
D: NA; V: TRBV6-6; J: TRBJ2-3; size: few; DNA: TGTGCCAGCAGACCTATTCTGTCCTACACAGATACGCAGTATTTT; CDR3: CASRPILSYTDTQYF
D: NA; V: TRBV28; J: TRBJ2-5; size: NA; DNA: TGTGCCAGCAGTCCAGACTATGGGAGTTTACAGACCCAGTACTTC; CDR3: CASSPDYGSLQTQYF
D: NA; V: TRBV5-6; J: TRBJ2-3; size: few; DNA: TGTGCCAGCAGCTTGATCACAGCCACAGATACGCAGTATTTT; CDR3: CASSLITATDTQYF